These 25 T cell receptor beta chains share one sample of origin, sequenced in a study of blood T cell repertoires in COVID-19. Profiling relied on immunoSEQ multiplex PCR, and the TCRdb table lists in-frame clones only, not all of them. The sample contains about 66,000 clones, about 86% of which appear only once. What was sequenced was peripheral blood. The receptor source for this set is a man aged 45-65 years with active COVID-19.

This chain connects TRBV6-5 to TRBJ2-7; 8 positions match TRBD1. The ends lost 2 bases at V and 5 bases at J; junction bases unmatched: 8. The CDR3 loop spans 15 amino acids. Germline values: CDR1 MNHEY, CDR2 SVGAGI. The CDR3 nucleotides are TGTGCCAGCAGTTACACCGGACAGGGTATAGACGAGCAGTACTTC. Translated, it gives CASSYTGQGIDEQYF.

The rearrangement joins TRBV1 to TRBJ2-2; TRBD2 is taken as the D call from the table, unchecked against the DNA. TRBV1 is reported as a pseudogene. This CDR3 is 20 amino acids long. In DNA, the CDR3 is TGCACCAGCAGCCAAGAGTCCGGGACTAGCGGGGGGGCGGTCACCGGGGAGCTGTTTTTT. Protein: CTSSQESGTSGGAVTGELFF.

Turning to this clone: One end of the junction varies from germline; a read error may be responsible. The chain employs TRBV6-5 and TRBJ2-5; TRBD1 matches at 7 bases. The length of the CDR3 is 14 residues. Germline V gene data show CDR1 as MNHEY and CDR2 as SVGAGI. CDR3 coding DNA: TGTGCCAGCAGTCACTCGGGACAGCAAGAGACCCAGTACTTC. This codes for CASSHSGQQETQYF.

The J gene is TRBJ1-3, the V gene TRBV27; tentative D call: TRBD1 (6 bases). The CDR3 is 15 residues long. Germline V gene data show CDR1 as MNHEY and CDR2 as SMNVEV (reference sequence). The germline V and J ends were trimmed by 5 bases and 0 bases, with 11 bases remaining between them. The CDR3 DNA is TGTGCCAGCAGTCCCAGGGGCCTCTCTGGAAACACCATATATTTT. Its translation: CASSPRGLSGNTIYF.

The CDR3 sequence is CASTGGGRRGKETQYF. In DNA, the CDR3 is TGTGCCAGCACCGGGGGCGGCAGGCGGGGGAAAGAGACCCAGTACTTC. The rearrangement links TRBV3-1 (or the pseudogene TRBV3-2) to TRBJ2-5, with D tentatively TRBD2 (7 bases). CDR3 size: 16 residues. V shed 7 bases and J shed 3 bases, with 21 bases lying between them. Germline CDR1 and CDR2: LGHDT and YNNKEL (reference sequence).

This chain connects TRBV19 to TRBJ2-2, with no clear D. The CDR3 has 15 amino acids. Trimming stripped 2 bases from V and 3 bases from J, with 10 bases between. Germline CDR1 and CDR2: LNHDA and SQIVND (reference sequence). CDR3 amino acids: CASSISRKDTGELFF. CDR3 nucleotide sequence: TGTGCCAGTAGTATAAGCAGGAAAGACACCGGGGAGCTGTTTTTT. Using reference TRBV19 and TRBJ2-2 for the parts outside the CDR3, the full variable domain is DGGITQSPKYLFRKEGQNVTLSCEQNLNHDAMYWYRQDPGQGLRLIYYSQIVNDFQKGDIAEGYSVSREKKESFPLTVTSAQKNPTAFYLCASSISRKDTGELFFGEGSRLTVL.

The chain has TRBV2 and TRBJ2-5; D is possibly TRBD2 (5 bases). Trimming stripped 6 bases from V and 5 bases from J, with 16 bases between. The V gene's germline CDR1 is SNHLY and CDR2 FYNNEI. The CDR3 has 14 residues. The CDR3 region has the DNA TGTGCCAGCAGGGACTCCCCGGGCGTTGAGACCCAGTACTTC. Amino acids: CASRDSPGVETQYF.

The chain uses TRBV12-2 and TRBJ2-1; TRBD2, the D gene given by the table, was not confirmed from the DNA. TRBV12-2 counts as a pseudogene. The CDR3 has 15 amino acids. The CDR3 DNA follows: TGTGCAAGTCGCTTCCGAACGGGAGGGGACAATGAGCAGTTCTTC. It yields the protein CASRFRTGGDNEQFF.

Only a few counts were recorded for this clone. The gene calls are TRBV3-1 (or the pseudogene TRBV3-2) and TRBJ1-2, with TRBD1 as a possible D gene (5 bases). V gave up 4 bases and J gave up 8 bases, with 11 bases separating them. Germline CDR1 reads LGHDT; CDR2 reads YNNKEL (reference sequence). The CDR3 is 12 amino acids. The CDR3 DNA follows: TGTGCCAGCAGCCGGGGCGCAGGAGGCTACACCTTC. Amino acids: CASSRGAGGYTF.

The CDR3 loop is CASSFRLAGRNEQFF. CDR3 sequence (DNA): TGTGCCAGCAGCTTCCGGCTAGCGGGACGAAATGAGCAGTTCTTC. The rearrangement joins TRBV7-2 to TRBJ2-1; TRBD2 agrees at 9 bases. J gave up 7 bases and V 3 bases, and 7 bases lay outside the gene matches. The germline gives CDR1 SGHTA, CDR2 FQGNSA. The CDR3 consists of 15 residues. Together with reference TRBV7-2 and TRBJ2-1, the CDR3 gives the full variable domain: GAGVSQSPSNKVTEKGKDVELRCDPISGHTALYWYRQSLGQGLEFLIYFQGNSAPDKSGLPSDRFSAERTGGSVSTLTIQRTQQEDSAVYLCASSFRLAGRNEQFFGPGTRLTVL.

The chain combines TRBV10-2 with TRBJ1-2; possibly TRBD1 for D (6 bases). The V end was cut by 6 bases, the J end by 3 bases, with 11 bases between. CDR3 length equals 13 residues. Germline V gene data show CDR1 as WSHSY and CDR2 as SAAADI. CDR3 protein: CASSSTGDYGYTF. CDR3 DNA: TGCGCCAGCAGCTCGACAGGCGACTATGGCTACACCTTC.

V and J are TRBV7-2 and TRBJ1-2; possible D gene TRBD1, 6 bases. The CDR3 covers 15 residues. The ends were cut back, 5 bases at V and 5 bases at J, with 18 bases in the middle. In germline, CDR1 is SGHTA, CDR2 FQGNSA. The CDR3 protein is CASSHRTEGEYGYTF. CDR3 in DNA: TGTGCCAGCAGCCATCGGACAGAGGGAGAGTATGGCTACACCTTC.

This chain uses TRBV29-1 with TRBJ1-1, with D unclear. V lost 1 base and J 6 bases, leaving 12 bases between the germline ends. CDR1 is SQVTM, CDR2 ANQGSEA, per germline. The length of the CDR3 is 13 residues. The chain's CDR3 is CSVEGESKAEAFF. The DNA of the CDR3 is TGCAGCGTTGAAGGGGAGTCTAAGGCTGAAGCTTTCTTT.

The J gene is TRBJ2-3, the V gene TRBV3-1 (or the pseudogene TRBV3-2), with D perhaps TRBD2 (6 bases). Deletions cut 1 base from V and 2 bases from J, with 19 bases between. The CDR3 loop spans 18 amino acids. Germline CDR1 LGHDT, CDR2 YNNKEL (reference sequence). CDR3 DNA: TGTGCCAGCAGCCAAGCGAATCGACTAGTTGAATTCACAGATACGCAGTATTTT. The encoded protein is CASSQANRLVEFTDTQYF.

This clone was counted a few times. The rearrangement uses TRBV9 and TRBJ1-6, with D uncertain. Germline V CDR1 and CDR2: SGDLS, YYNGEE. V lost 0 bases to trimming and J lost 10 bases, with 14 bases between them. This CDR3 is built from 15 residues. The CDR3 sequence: CASSVDQSGESPLHF. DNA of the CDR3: TGTGCCAGCAGCGTAGACCAAAGTGGGGAGTCACCCCTCCACTTT. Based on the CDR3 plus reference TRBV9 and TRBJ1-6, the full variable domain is DSGVTQTPKHLITATGQRVTLRCSPRSGDLSVYWYQQSLDQGLQFLIQYYNGEERAKGNILERFSAQQFPDLHSELNLSSLELGDSALYFCASSVDQSGESPLHFGNGTRLTVT.

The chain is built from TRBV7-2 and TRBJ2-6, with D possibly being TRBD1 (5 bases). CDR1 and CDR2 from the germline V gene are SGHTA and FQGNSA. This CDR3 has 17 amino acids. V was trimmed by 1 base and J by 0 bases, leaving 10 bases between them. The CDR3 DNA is TGTGCCAGCAGCTTAGGGGGCCCCTTCTCTGGGGCCAACGTCCTGACTTTC. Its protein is CASSLGGPFSGANVLTF.

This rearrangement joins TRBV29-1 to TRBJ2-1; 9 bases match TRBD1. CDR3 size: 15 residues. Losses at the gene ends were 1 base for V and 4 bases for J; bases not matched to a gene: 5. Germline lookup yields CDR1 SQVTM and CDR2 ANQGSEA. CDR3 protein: CSVEGGTGLYNEQFF. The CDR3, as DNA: TGCAGCGTTGAAGGCGGGACAGGGCTATACAATGAGCAGTTCTTC.

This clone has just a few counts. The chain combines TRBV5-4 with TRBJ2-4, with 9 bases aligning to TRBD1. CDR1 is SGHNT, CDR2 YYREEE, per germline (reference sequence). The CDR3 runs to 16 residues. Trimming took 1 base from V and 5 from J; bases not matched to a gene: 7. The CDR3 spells CASSLTGGEKENIQYF. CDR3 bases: TGTGCCAGCAGCTTGACAGGGGGCGAAAAGGAAAACATTCAGTACTTC.

CDR3 sequence reads: CASGTGWENEKLFF. In nucleotides, the CDR3 is TGTGCCAGCGGGACAGGGTGGGAAAATGAAAAACTGTTTTTT. V usage is TRBV6-5 and J usage is TRBJ1-4; 9 bases match TRBD1. The CDR3 runs 14 residues. V lost 8 bases and J lost 5; bases outside the gene matches: 6. Germline CDR1 is MNHEY and CDR2 is SVGAGI.

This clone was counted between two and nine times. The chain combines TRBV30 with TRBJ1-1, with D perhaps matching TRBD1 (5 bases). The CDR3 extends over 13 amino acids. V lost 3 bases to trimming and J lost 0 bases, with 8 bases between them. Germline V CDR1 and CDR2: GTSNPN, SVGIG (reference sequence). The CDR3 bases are TGTGCCTGGAGCATGACAGTGAACACTGAAGCTTTCTTT. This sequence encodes CAWSMTVNTEAFF.

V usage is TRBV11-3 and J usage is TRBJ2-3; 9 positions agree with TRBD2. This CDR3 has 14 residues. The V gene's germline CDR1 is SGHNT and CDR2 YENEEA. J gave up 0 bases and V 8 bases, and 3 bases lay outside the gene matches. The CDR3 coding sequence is TGTGCCAGCTGCACTAGCGGGAGCACAGATACGCAGTATTTT. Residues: CASCTSGSTDTQYF.

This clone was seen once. CDR3 sequence (DNA): TGCGCCAGCAGCTTAGGCTCCTGGGGGGTCGAGCAGTACTTC. Translating gives CASSLGSWGVEQYF. V and J are TRBV5-1 and TRBJ2-7, with D perhaps matching TRBD2 (6 bases). This CDR3 contains 14 residues. Germline CDR1 SGHRS, CDR2 YFSETQ. Between the trimmed V and J ends, which lost 2 bases and 6 bases, there was a span of 15 bases.

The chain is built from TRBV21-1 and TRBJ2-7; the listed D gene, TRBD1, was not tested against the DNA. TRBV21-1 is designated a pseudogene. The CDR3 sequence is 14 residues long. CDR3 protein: CASSKVGQSYEQYF. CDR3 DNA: TGTGCCAGCAGCAAAGTTGGACAGTCCTACGAGCAGTACTTC.

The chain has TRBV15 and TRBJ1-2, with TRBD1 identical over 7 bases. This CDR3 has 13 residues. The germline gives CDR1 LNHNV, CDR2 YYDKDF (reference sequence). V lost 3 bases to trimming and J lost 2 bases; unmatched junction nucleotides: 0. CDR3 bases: TGTGCCACCAGCAGGGACAGGAACTATGGCTACACCTTC. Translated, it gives CATSRDRNYGYTF.

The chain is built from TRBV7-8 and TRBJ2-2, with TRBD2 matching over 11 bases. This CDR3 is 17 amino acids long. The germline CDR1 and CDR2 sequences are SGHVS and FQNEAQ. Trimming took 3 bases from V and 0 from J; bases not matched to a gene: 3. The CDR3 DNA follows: TGTGCCAGCAGCTTTCGACTAGCGGGAACGAACACCGGGGAGCTGTTTTTT. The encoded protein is CASSFRLAGTNTGELFF.